This TCR beta chain was sequenced in a study of cytomegalovirus exposure and HLA in healthy donors (dated by TCRdb to the late 2010s). For the study in its entirety: In an earlier analysis of 587 of the donors, 250 to 300 Gb of sequence data and 90 million to 120 million unique TCR beta sequences from 150 million to 200 million T cells were reported. A later genetic analysis took genome-wide SNP genotypes for about three fifths of the 666 donors and used that subset as a discovery cohort. Among 398 genotyped donors of the cohort, an average of approximately 200,000 unique TCR beta nucleotide sequences was sequenced per donor, of which approximately 19% were non-productive. Roughly 300 gigabases of sequencing data and roughly 90 million unique TCR sequences were included in an early release covering about 620 HLA-typed donors. Among the roughly 430 genotyped donors, around 81% belonged to the genetic ancestry cluster associated with self-reported Caucasian donors. In an earlier analysis of roughly 580 of the donors, high-throughput TCR beta sequencing was used to judge whether each TCR beta V gene segment behaved as functional or pseudogenic. In addition to the first cohort of around 670 subjects, a separate validation cohort of 120 different subjects was used. To predict cytomegalovirus infection status, the study brought together high-throughput TCR immunosequencing, statistical association of individual TCRs with disease status, and machine learning. Every discovery cohort repertoire had been produced on one sequencing platform. The study aimed to test whether cataloging public T cell receptors could reveal signatures of past pathogen exposure. The T cell repertoires of around 670 subjects were profiled by immunosequencing and related to cytomegalovirus serostatus. Typing coverage differed by locus: A, B, C, DRB1 and DQB1 were typed in roughly 620-640 donors, DQA1 in 522, DPA1 in some 610, and DPB1 in approximately 450. Donor age, sex, ethnicity and CMV serostatus were compiled alongside the repertoire data. Both class I and class II loci were covered by HLA typing, at four-digit resolution. Rather than using new phenotypic data, the later analysis identified candidate immune exposures from TCR beta sequences and from how often those sequences occurred across donors. A later analysis re-examined previously published TCR beta repertoires from just over 650 donors and added high-resolution HLA genotyping to investigate patterns of TCR occurrence. Several DR-DQ haplotypes were treated as single units for association and clustering because of strong linkage in the cohort. Broader findings and caveats from the paper: CMV serostatus was the only immune exposure information available for the cohort. Some IMGT-functional V segments, including TRBV6-2 and TRBV6-3, could not be distinguished by the 87-base-pair reads and were therefore excluded. A cluster of highly shared sequence variants was judged likely to be a technical artifact of the sequencing pipeline. Because counts were too low, approximately 15 rarely observed V segments, including chromosome 9 orphons, were excluded from the earlier analysis of 587 of the donors. Sequencing depth was assumed to be roughly uniform across donors in the presence/absence analyses, though that assumption may not hold. The authors suggested that the approach could potentially be generalized to other disease states and immunological phenotypes. A further reported finding was that TCR beta sequences accurately predicted the HLA-A and HLA-B alleles for most subjects in the first cohort. Across donors, most TCR sequences were observed very rarely, whereas some public TCRs were present in many individuals. Cytomegalovirus status was reported to be diagnosed by the classifier with high specificity and sensitivity in both the original and validation cohorts. Linkage disequilibrium might explain the correlated functional status among segregating V segments, but an unknown experimental factor could not be ruled out. In vitro tests confirmed that a few of the cytomegalovirus-associated TCR beta chains recognize cytomegalovirus antigens. HLA typing was unavailable for some donors at each locus, so association tests used only the typed subset. A later analysis reported that several top co-occurrence clusters appeared linked to parvovirus B19, influenza, CMV and Epstein-Barr virus. A later analysis found that TCR association rates varied across HLA loci, with DRB1 alleles showing the most associated TCRs and HLA-C alleles the fewest. This cohort had only TCR beta chains sequenced, and the lack of alpha or paired-chain data limited which features could be detected. Compared with equally common non-associated chains, HLA-associated TCR beta chains in a later analysis were more clonally expanded and had lower generation probabilities. An earlier analysis of around 500 of the donors showed that most TCR beta V segments appeared in productive rearrangements either about 90% or about 30% of the time, which broadly matched IMGT annotations. According to a later genetic analysis, donors in an Asian-associated ancestry cluster had fewer N-insertions in productive TCRs than the approximately 700-donor mean. Specific HLA alleles were associated with 15,000 to 20,000 TCR beta sequences at a false discovery rate of 0.05 in a later analysis. Strong co-occurrence of HLA alleles, especially DR and DQ, made assigning TCR associations to individual alleles difficult. In the study, around 150 TCR beta chains were listed as associated with cytomegalovirus. A later analysis found that most CMV-associated TCR beta chains appeared HLA-restricted, with HLA associations seemingly driven largely by CMV exposure. V-gene and J-gene trimming of TCR beta chains was associated with a missense DCLRE1C variant in a later genetic analysis, and the association was replicated in an independent cohort.

In total, roughly 670 healthy bone marrow donors made up the cohort. At the time of sampling, all cohort members were nominally healthy, though unrecorded immune exposures were likely present. The donor tested CMV seronegative and was one of the 352 seronegative cohort members. Each donor provided a peripheral blood sample, and peripheral blood mononuclear cells were used for TCR beta sequencing. The Qiagen DNeasy Blood Extraction Kit was used to extract genomic DNA from the blood cell samples. The cysteine opens and the phenylalanine closes a CDR3 of 10 amino acids. Only the CDR3 DNA stays, 30 bases, in frame from base 1. Between the V and J ends, shortened by 7 bases and 6 bases respectively, the junction contains 10 bases. The germline V gene (reference sequence) gives CDR1 as GTSNPN and CDR2 as SVGIG. This clone appeared a few times. The clone's antigen remains unknown. There are no base qualities to consult, and no much larger clone falls within one base.

Library creation used the immunoSEQ multiplex PCR assay. For the multiplex PCR, a mixture combining 60 forward primers for TCR Vbeta segments and 13 reverse primers for TCR Jbeta segments was used. The CDR3 region of rearranged TCR beta genes was amplified from genomic DNA with a multiplex PCR assay. The Illumina HiSeq System was used to sequence the amplified TCR beta libraries as 87-base-pair reads. Per the authors' processing: Across the 666 repertoires, a later analysis counted tens of millions of unique TCR beta chains, around 11 million of which were shared by at least two donors. Raw reads were error-corrected and collapsed into unique sequences with a nearest-neighbor algorithm that merged closely related sequences to remove PCR and sequencing errors. V, D and J gene segments were assigned by aligning CDR3 sequences to IMGT reference sequences. For a sequence to be retained, a match of at least six nucleotides to both a V gene segment and a J gene segment was required. A rearrangement counted as productive if the CDR3 had no stop codons and remained in frame with V and J, and every other rearrangement counted as non-productive. CDR3 was defined by IMGT convention, running from the second conserved V-encoded cysteine to the conserved J-encoded phenylalanine. In an earlier analysis of roughly 580 of the donors, sequences lacking an unambiguous match to a single V gene segment were excluded. An earlier analysis of 500 to 600 of the donors classified V segments as functional when productive rearrangements were above 56.7% and as segregating when the standard deviation between donors was above 5%. A statistical classification framework was built to diagnose cytomegalovirus status from the catalog of TCR beta chain sequences. A later analysis assigned V and J genes by comparing TCR nucleotide sequences with IMGT/GENE-DB human TR gene sequences. Using the TCRdist pipeline, a later analysis assigned CDR3 sequences along with most-parsimonious VDJ recombination scenarios. In a later analysis, each TCR beta chain was defined by its CDR3 amino acid sequence together with its V-gene family, and reads lacking a unique V-gene family were excluded. A later analysis removed 550 to 650 highly shared, low-generation-probability nucleotide sequences to deal with suspected cross-contamination and a sequencing artifact. In a later analysis, a clonal expansion index for each public chain was calculated from normalized within-repertoire ranks of inferred template counts. Generation probabilities in a later analysis came from a VDJ recombination model fitted to out-of-frame rearrangements, and those results were checked against IGoR. In a later analysis, TCR-TCR, TCR-HLA and TCR-CMV co-occurrence was scored with hypergeometric tests, and a repertoire-size bias correction was applied to TCR pairs. In a later analysis, false discovery rates were estimated by permuting HLA or CMV assignments 20 times. In a later analysis, co-occurring TCRs were grouped with DBSCAN, and TCRdist sequence similarity was added when clustering was performed within HLA-allele-positive subsets. Co-occurrence clustering excluded repertoires with fewer than 30,000 or more than 120,000 public chains, plus five with anomalous nucleotide sharing. The source is immuneACCESS, and TCRdb retained only in-frame sequences with V and J called. Part of the clones is not carried over; for the studies checked, unresolved V genes explain less than half of this, and the remainder is unexplained. The DNA was the basis for D and trimming; V, J and clone size are from that table. Counted in this sample were fewer than 130,000 clones; around 80% of them appeared once. About 3.1% of the sample lies in the top ten.

The chain is encoded by TRBV30 joined to TRBJ2-7; TRBD1 is perhaps the D gene, given 7 matching bases. Sequencing was performed on PBMCs. The clonotype comes from a middle-aged woman in good health and CMV-seronegative. The CDR3 here reads CALEGAEQYF. The sequenced DNA: TGTGCCTTGGAGGGGGCCGAGCAGTACTTC.